This T cell receptor beta chain was sequenced for a study of cytomegalovirus exposure and HLA in healthy donors. The PCR contained 60 Vbeta and 13 Jbeta primers. Method: immunoSEQ multiplex PCR; TCRdb's copy keeps in-frame clones and lacks some. Here the sample spans about 180,000 clones, 82% being singletons. The CDR3 is 12 amino acids. V was shortened by 0 bases and J by 7 bases, with 8 bases between the two germline ends. Germline loops: CDR1 SGHDT, CDR2 YYEEEE. V and J are TRBV5-6 and TRBJ2-7, with D uncertain. This clonotype was obtained from a middle-aged man in good health and CMV-seronegative. Material: PBMCs. The CDR3 protein is CASSLGLREQYF. In DNA form, the CDR3 reads TGTGCCAGCAGCTTGGGTCTGAGGGAGCAGTACTTC.